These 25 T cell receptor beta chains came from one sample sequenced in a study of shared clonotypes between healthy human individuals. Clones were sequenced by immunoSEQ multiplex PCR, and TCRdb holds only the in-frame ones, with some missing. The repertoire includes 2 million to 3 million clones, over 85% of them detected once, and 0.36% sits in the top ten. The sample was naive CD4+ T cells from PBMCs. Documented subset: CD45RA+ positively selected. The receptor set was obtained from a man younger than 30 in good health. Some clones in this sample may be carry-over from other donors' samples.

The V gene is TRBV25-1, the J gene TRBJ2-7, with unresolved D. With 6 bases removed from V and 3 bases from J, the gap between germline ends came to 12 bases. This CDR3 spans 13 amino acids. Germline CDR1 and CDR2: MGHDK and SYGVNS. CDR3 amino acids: CASSGRGRYEQYF. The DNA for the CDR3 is TGTGCCAGCAGCGGTAGAGGTCGCTACGAGCAGTACTTC.

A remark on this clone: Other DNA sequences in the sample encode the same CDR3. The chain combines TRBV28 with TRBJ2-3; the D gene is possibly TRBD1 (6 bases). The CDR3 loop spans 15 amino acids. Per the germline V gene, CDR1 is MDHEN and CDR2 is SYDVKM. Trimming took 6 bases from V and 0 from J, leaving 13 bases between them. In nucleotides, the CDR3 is TGTGCCAGCAGGGTAGGGGGAGCCAGCACAGATACGCAGTATTTT. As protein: CASRVGGASTDTQYF.

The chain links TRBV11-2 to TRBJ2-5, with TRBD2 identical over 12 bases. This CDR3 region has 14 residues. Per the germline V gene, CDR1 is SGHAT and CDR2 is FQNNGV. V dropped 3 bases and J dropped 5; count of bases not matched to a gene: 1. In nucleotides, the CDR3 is TGTGCCAGCAGCTTTACTAGCGGGAGGGAGACCCAGTACTTC. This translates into CASSFTSGRETQYF.

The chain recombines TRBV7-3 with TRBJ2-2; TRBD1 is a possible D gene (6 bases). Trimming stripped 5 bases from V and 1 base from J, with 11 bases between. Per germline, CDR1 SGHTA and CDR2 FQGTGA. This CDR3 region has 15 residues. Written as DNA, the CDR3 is TGTGCCAGCAGCCCCATGACAGGGAACACCGGGGAGCTGTTTTTT. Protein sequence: CASSPMTGNTGELFF.

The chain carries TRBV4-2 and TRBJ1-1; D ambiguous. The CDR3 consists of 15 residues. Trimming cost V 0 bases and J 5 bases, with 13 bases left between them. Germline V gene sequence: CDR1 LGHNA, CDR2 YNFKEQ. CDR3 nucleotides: TGTGCCAGCAGCCAAGATAGTCGTGGGGAGACTGAAGCTTTCTTT. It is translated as CASSQDSRGETEAFF.

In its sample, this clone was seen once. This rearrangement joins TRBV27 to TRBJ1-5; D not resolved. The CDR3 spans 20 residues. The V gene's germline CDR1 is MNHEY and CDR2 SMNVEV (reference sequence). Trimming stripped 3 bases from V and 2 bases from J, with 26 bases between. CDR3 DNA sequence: TGTGCCAGCAGTTTGTATTTGAGGCCAGGTTCGGCGTATGGCAATCAGCCCCAGCATTTT. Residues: CASSLYLRPGSAYGNQPQHF.

The chain's CDR3 is CASNRHLGSGELFF. CDR3 DNA sequence: TGCGCCAGTAACCGACACCTCGGGTCCGGGGAGCTGTTTTTT. The rearrangement links TRBV10-1 to TRBJ2-2, with D uncertain. The V end was cut by 9 bases, the J end by 6 bases, with 17 bases between. The V gene's germline CDR1 is WNHNN and CDR2 SYGVQD (reference sequence). The CDR3 is made up of 14 amino acids.

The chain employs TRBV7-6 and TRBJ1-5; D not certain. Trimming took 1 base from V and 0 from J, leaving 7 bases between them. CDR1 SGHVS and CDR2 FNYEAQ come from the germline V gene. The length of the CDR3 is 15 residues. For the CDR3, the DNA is TGTGCCAGCAGCTTAGGCAGCTCTAGCAATCAGCCCCAGCATTTT. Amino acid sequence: CASSLGSSSNQPQHF. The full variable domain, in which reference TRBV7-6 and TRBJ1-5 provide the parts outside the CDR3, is GAGVSQSPRYKVTKRGQDVALRCDPISGHVSLYWYRQALGQGPEFLTYFNYEAQQDKSGLPNDRFSAERPEGSISTLTIQRTEQRDSAMYRCASSLGSSSNQPQHFGDGTRLSIL.

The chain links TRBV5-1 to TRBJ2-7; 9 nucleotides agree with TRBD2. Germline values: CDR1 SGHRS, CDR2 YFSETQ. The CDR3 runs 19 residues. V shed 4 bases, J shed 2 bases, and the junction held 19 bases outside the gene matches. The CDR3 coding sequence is TGCGCCAGCAGCCATATTCGTACCAACAGCGGGAGGTCTCCCTACGAGCAGTACTTC. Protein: CASSHIRTNSGRSPYEQYF.

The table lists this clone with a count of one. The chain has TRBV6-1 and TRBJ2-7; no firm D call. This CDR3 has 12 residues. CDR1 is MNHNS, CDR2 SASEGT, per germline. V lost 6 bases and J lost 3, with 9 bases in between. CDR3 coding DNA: TGTGCCAGCAGCCGCCCGTACTACGAGCAGTACTTC. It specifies CASSRPYYEQYF.

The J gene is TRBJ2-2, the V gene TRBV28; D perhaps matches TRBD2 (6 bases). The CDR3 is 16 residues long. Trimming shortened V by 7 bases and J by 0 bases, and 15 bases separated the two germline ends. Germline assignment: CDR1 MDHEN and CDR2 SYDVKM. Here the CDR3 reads CASTSGGTTNTGELFF. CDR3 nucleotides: TGTGCCAGCACCTCTGGGGGGACCACGAACACCGGGGAGCTGTTTTTT.

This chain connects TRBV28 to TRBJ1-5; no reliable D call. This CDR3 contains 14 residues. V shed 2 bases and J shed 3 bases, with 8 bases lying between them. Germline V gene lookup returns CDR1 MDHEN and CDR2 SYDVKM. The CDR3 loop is CASSLEFDNQPQHF. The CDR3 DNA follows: TGTGCCAGCAGTTTAGAGTTTGACAATCAGCCCCAGCATTTT.

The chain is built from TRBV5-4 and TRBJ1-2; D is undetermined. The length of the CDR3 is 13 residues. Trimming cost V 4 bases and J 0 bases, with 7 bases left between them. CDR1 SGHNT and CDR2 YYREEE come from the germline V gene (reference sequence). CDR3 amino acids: CASSPHSNYGYTF. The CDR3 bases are TGTGCCAGCAGCCCACACTCTAACTATGGCTACACCTTC.

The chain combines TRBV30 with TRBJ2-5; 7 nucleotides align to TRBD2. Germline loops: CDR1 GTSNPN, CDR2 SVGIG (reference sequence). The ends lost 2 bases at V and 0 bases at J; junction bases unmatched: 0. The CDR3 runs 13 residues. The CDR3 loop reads CAWSSGNQETQYF. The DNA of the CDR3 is TGTGCCTGGAGTAGCGGGAACCAAGAGACCCAGTACTTC.

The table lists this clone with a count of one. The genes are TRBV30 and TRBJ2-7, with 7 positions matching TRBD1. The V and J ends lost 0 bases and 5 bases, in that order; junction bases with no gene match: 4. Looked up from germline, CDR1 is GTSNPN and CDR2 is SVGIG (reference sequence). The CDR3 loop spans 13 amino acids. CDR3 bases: TGTGCCTGGAGTGTACAGGGGCCCAACGAGCAGTACTTC. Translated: CAWSVQGPNEQYF.

The CDR3 spells CASTPGGMNTEAFF. Here the CDR3 DNA reads TGTGCCAGCACCCCAGGTGGGATGAACACTGAAGCTTTCTTT. The J gene is TRBJ1-1, the V gene TRBV27, with no clear D. The CDR3 is 14 residues long. Trimming took 7 bases from V and 0 from J, leaving 12 bases between them. The germline V gene encodes CDR1 MNHEY and CDR2 SMNVEV (reference sequence).

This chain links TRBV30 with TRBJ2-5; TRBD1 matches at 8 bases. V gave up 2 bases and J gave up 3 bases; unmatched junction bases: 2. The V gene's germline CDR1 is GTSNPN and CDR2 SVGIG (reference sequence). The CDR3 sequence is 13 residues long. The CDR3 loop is CAWSTDREETQYF. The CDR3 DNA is TGTGCCTGGAGTACGGACAGGGAAGAGACCCAGTACTTC.

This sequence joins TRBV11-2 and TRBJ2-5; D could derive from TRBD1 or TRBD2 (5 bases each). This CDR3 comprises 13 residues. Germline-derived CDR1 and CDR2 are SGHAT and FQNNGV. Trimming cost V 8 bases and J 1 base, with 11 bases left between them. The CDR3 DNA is TGTGCCAGCCAAGCGAGGGGCCAAGAGACCCAGTACTTC. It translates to CASQARGQETQYF.

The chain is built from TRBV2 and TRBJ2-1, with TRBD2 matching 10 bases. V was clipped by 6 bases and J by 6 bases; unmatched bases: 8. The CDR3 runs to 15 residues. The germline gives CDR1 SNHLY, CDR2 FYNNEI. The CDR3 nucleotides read TGTGCCAGCAGGTCAGGACTAGCGGCAGGCAATGAGCAGTTCTTC. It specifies CASRSGLAAGNEQFF. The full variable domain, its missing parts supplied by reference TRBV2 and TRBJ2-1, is EPEVTQTPSHQVTQMGQEVILRCVPISNHLYFYWYRQILGQKVEFLVSFYNNEISEKSEIFDDQFSVERPDGSNFTLKIRSTKLEDSAMYFCASRSGLAAGNEQFFGPGTRLTVL.

This chain's CDR3 is CASSFLAGRNIQYF. The CDR3 DNA reads TGTGCCAGCAGCTTCCTCGCAGGGCGAAACATTCAGTACTTC. The chain recombines TRBV7-9 with TRBJ2-4; D may be TRBD1 (5 bases). The CDR3 runs to 14 residues. Germline CDR1 reads SEHNR; CDR2 reads FQNEAQ (reference sequence). V gave up 3 bases and J gave up 6 bases, with 12 bases separating them. The full variable domain, in which reference TRBV7-9 and TRBJ2-4 provide the parts outside the CDR3, is DTGVSQNPRHKITKRGQNVTFRCDPISEHNRLYWYRQTLGQGPEFLTYFQNEAQLEKSRLLSDRFSAERPKGSFSTLEIQRTEQGDSAMYLCASSFLAGRNIQYFGAGTRLSVL.

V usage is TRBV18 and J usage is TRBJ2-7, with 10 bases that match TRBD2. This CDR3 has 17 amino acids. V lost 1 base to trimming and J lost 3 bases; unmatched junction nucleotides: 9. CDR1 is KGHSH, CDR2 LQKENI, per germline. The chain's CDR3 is CASSPRLAGPIDYEQYF. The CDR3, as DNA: TGTGCCAGCTCACCACGACTAGCGGGTCCTATCGACTACGAGCAGTACTTC. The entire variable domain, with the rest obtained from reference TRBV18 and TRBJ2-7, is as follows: NAGVMQNPRHLVRRRGQEARLRCSPMKGHSHVYWYRQLPEEGLKFMVYLQKENIIDESGMPKERFSAEFPKEGPSILRIQQVVRGDSAAYFCASSPRLAGPIDYEQYFGPGTRLTVT.

CDR3 DNA sequence: TGCGCCAGCAGCCAGGGGACCATGGGACAGGGGCCCTACGAGCAGTACTTC. Its protein product is CASSQGTMGQGPYEQYF. The genes are TRBV4-3 and TRBJ2-7; TRBD1 agrees at 10 bases. The CDR3 spans 17 residues. Per the germline V gene, CDR1 is LGHNA and CDR2 is YSLEER. Trimming cost V 3 bases and J 2 bases; bases outside gene matches: 10.

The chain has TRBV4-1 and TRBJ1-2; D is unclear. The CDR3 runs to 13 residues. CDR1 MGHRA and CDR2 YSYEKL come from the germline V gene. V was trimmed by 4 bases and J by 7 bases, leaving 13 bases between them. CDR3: CASSPGETSGYTF. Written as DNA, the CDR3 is TGCGCCAGCAGCCCTGGGGAGACTAGTGGCTACACCTTC.

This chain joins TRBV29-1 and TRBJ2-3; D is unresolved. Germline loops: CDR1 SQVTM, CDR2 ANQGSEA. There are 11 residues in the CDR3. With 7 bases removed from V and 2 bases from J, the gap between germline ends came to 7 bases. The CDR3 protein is CSASITDTQYF. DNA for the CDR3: TGCAGCGCATCGATCACAGATACGCAGTATTTT.

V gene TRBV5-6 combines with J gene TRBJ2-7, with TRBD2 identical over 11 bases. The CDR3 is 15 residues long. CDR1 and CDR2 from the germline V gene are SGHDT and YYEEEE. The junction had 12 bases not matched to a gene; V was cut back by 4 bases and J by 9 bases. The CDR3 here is CASSRLASGRRVQYF. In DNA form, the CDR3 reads TGTGCCAGCAGCCGCCTGGCTAGCGGGAGGAGAGTGCAGTACTTC.